The present T cell receptor beta chain was sequenced within a study of blood T cell repertoires in COVID-19 (dated by TCRdb to the early 2020s). At the level of the whole study: Samples covering the acute and convalescent phases of COVID-19 were provided by collaborators in the United States, Italy and Spain. The prospective study material was composed of cDNA or gDNA derived from T cells, B-cell-depleted T cells, or PBMCs. Deeply sampled blood TCRbeta repertoires from subjects exposed to, actively infected with, or recovered from COVID-19 were included in the dataset. The repertoires were released in a freely available public database meant as a resource for research on the immune response to SARS-CoV-2. The samples were drawn from two sources: the first 160 participants of the ongoing ImmuneRACE study, and 1,000 to 1,500 subjects contributed by 6 global collaborators. A de-identified subject ID, COVID-19 status, age in years and sex were almost always included in the sample metadata. Where available, HLA class I and class II types were obtained from metadata supplied by the sample provider rather than from assay-based typing. The research as a whole found: Clinical and demographic metadata were provided uncurated, with the amount varying by source and participant.

As to this clone: Its target antigen remains unknown. Qualities for individual bases were not recorded, and no much larger clone is one base off.

Each collaborating institution followed its own protocols to collect whole blood in K2EDTA tubes. For TCRbeta analysis, collaborators shipped samples in one of three forms: frozen whole blood, isolated PBMCs, or DNA extracted from either of those sample types. TCRbeta CDR3 regions were amplified from genomic DNA by means of the immunoSEQ Assay, a bias-controlled multiplex PCR. The study's own analysis went as follows. Within the assay, amplification of reference gene primers was used to estimate how many nucleated cells each sample contained. Sequence reads were collapsed and filtered to measure the absolute abundance of every unique TCRbeta CDR3 rearrangement. For each sample, productive Simpson clonality was calculated as the square root of Simpson's diversity index across productive rearrangements. What TCRdb holds here is the immuneACCESS table cut down to in-frame rearrangements. Part of the clones is not present; checked against another copy, under half of the missing clones reflect an unresolved V gene, and the others are unexplained. From that table come the V and J calls and clone size; the DNA was used to work out D and trimming. Recorded for this sample are 200,000 to 300,000 clones; approximately 80% of them occurred a single time. The ten largest clonotypes hold 1.5% to 2% of the sample.

Trimming leaves V shorter by 4 bases and J shorter by 9 bases, with the junction holding 21 bases beyond the gene matches. From the germline V gene (reference sequence), CDR1 is LNHNV and CDR2 is YYDKDF. Counted from cysteine to phenylalanine, this CDR3 has 18 amino acids. The DNA shown is the 54-base CDR3, in frame from base 1. The sequence is built from TRBV15 and TRBJ2-1; 7 bases in between match TRBD1. What was sequenced was peripheral blood. This TCR derives from an elderly woman with acute or convalescent COVID-19. The nucleotide sequence is given as TGTGCCACCAGCAAAGAGAGGGGGCGGACAGCCCCTTTGGTTGAGCAGTTCTTC. This encodes CATSKERGRTAPLVEQFF.